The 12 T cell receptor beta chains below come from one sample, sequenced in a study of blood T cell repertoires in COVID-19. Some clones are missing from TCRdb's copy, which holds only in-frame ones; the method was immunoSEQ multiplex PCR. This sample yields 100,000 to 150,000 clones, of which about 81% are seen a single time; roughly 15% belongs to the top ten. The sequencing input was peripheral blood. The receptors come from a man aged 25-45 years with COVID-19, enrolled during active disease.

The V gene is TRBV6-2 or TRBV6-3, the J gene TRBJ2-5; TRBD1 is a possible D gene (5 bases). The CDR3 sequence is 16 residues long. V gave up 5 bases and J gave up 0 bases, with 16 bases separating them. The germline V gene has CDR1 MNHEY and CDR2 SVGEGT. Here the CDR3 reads CASSPPYPGYQETQYF. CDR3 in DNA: TGTGCCAGCAGTCCGCCATACCCAGGGTACCAAGAGACCCAGTACTTC.

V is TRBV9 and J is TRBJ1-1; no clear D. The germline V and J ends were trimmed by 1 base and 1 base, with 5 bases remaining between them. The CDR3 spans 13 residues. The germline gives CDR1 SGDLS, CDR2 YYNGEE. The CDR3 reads CASSVTGNTEAFF. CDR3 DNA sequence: TGTGCCAGCAGCGTAACGGGGAACACTGAAGCTTTCTTT.

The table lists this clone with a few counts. The CDR3 nucleotides read TGTGCCAGCAGTTATACCGACAGGGGGCGAAGGACCGGGGAGCTGTTTTTT. This codes for CASSYTDRGRRTGELFF. This rearrangement joins TRBV9 to TRBJ2-2; 10 positions match TRBD1. Unmatched junction bases numbered 12, after V lost 5 bases and J lost 5 bases. The germline CDR1 and CDR2 sequences are SGDLS and YYNGEE. The CDR3 is made up of 17 amino acids.

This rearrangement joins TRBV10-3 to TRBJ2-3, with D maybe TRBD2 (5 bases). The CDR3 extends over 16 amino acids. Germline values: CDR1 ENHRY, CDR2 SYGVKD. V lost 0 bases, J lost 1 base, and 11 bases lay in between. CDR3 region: CAISESLPGGTDTQYF. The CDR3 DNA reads TGTGCCATCAGTGAGTCTCTACCCGGGGGCACAGATACGCAGTATTTT.

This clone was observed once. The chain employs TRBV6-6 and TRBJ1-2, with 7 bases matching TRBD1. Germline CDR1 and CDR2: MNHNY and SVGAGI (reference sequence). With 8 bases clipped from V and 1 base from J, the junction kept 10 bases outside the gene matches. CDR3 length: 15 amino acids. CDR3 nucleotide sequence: TGTGCCAGCCACGCTCGGACAGGAGTTAACTATGGCTACACCTTC. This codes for CASHARTGVNYGYTF.

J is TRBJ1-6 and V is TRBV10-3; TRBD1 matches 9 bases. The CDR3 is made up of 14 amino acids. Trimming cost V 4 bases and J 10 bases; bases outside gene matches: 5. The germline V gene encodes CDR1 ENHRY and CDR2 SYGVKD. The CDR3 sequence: CAISGGQGLSPLHF. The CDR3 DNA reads TGTGCCATCAGTGGGGGACAGGGACTCTCACCCCTCCACTTT.

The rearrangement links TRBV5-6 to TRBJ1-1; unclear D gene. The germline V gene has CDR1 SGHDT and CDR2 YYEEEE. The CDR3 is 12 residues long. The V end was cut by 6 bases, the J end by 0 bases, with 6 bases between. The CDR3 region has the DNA TGTGCCAGCAACATATTGAACACTGAAGCTTTCTTT. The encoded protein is CASNILNTEAFF.

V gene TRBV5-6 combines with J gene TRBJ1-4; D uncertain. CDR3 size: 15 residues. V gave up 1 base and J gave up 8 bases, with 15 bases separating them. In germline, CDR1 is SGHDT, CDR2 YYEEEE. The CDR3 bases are TGTGCCAGCAGCTTGCGGAGTGGCGTCCGGGAAAAACTGTTTTTT. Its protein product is CASSLRSGVREKLFF.

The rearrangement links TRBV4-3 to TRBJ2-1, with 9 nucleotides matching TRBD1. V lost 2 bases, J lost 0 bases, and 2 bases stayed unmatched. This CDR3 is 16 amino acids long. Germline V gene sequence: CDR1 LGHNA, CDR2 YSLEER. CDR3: CASSQIQGASYNEQFF. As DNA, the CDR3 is TGCGCCAGCAGCCAAATACAGGGGGCCTCCTACAATGAGCAGTTCTTC.

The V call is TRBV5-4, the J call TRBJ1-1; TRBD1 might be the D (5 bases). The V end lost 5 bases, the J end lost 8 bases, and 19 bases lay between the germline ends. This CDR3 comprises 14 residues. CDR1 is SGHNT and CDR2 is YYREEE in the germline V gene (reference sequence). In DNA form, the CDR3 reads TGTGCCAGCAGATCGACAGCGGGAATACTCGAAGCTTTCTTT. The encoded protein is CASRSTAGILEAFF.

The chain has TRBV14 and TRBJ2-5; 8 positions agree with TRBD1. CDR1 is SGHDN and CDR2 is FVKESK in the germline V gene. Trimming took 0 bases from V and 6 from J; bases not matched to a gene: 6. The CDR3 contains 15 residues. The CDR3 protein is CASSQDFDRGKTQYF. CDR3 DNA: TGTGCCAGCAGCCAAGATTTCGACAGGGGAAAGACCCAGTACTTC.

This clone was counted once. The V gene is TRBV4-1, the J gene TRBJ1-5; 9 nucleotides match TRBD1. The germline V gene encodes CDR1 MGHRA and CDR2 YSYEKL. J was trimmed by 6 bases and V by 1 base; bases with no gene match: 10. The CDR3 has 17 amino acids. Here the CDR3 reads CASSQGLGQGISQPQHF. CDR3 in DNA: TGCGCCAGCAGCCAAGGACTGGGACAGGGCATTTCTCAGCCCCAGCATTTT.